One and the same sample provided the 26 T cell receptor beta chains below, sequenced in a study of identical twins. TCRdb reprocessed the 5' RACE reads via MiXCR and lists one record per CDR3 protein. The data contain hundreds of thousands of distinct CDR3 sequences, around 8.1% of them singletons. Separately, the same data were catalogued under a study of yellow fever vaccine responses in identical twins.

Sequenced sample: memory (CD45RO+) T cells sorted from blood. The receptors come from a woman younger than 35 in good health.

This clonotype was seen at least ten times. The chain is built from TRBV5-6 and TRBJ2-5; D is perhaps TRBD1 (7 bases). The CDR3 is 16 amino acids. The V and J ends lost 4 bases and 5 bases respectively, with 21 bases between them. Germline CDR1 SGHDT, CDR2 YYEEEE. CDR3 coding DNA: TGTGCCAGCAGCATGCGTGGGGCAGGGGGGTTGGAGACCCAGTACTTC. This codes for CASSMRGAGGLETQYF.

This clonotype was observed a handful of times. This sequence joins TRBV2 and TRBJ2-3; 8 bases are a match to TRBD1. J gave up 9 bases and V 4 bases, and 9 bases lay outside the gene matches. The CDR3 runs to 14 residues. Germline assignment: CDR1 SNHLY and CDR2 FYNNEI. The chain's CDR3 is CASSATRGQGTQYF. Written as DNA, the CDR3 is TGTGCCAGCAGTGCCACACGAGGACAGGGAACGCAGTATTTT.

This clonotype was counted ten times or more. V usage is TRBV28 and J usage is TRBJ2-3, with 10 bases lining up with TRBD2. CDR3 size: 16 residues. CDR1 is MDHEN, CDR2 SYDVKM, per germline. V shed 7 bases, J shed 4 bases, and the junction held 11 bases outside the gene matches. CDR3 DNA sequence: TGTGCCAGCACGGTGAATAGCGGGGGGATAGCAGATACGCAGTATTTT. This gives the protein CASTVNSGGIADTQYF.

This rearrangement joins TRBV7-9 to TRBJ2-5; 7 bases match TRBD2. This CDR3 is built from 15 residues. Germline CDR1 reads SEHNR; CDR2 reads FQNEAQ (reference sequence). J was trimmed by 3 bases and V by 0 bases; bases with no gene match: 4. CDR3 amino acids: CASSLAGGRKETQYF. The CDR3 bases are TGTGCCAGCAGCTTAGCGGGAGGGCGCAAAGAGACCCAGTACTTC.

This clonotype showed up just a few times. The chain uses TRBV11-2 and TRBJ1-2; 8 positions match TRBD1. In germline, CDR1 is SGHAT, CDR2 FQNNGV. This CDR3 region has 13 residues. J gave up 7 bases and V 5 bases, and 6 bases lay outside the gene matches. For the CDR3, the DNA is TGTGCCAGCAGCCCTCGGACAGGGTTTGGCTACACCTTC. Its translation: CASSPRTGFGYTF.

Many counts were recorded for this clonotype. The chain is built from TRBV5-1 and TRBJ1-6; D is perhaps TRBD1 (5 bases). Germline V lookup: CDR1 SGHRS, CDR2 YFSETQ. The ends were cut back, 0 bases at V and 1 base at J, with 8 bases in the middle. The CDR3 has 16 residues. The CDR3 region has the DNA TGCGCCAGCAGCTTGGAGGCAGGGTCCTATAATTCACCCCTCCACTTT. Its translation is CASSLEAGSYNSPLHF.

J is TRBJ2-7 and V is TRBV5-1; D might be TRBD1 (5 bases). The V and J ends lost 0 bases and 4 bases respectively, with 14 bases between them. CDR3 length: 15 residues. Germline CDR1 is SGHRS and CDR2 is YFSETQ. The CDR3 bases are TGCGCCAGCAGCTTGGGGCAGGGCATGGGGTACGAGCAGTACTTC. This gives the protein CASSLGQGMGYEQYF.

This sequence joins TRBV25-1 and TRBJ2-4; 11 bases fit TRBD2. Germline V CDR1 and CDR2: MGHDK, SYGVNS. V shed 5 bases and J 0 bases; nucleotides not matched to a gene: 12. The CDR3 covers 19 residues. This CDR3 reads CASSTTGTSGPLAKNIQYF. CDR3 bases: TGTGCCAGCAGTACTACCGGGACTAGCGGACCTTTAGCCAAAAACATTCAGTACTTC.

This clonotype was seen only a few times. The chain recombines TRBV5-1 with TRBJ2-1, with D maybe TRBD1 (6 bases). This CDR3 is built from 15 residues. Germline loops: CDR1 SGHRS, CDR2 YFSETQ. V was cut by 0 bases and J by 3 bases, with 10 bases left in between. This CDR3 is CASSLEQGYYNEQFF. The CDR3 nucleotides are TGCGCCAGCAGCTTGGAACAGGGCTACTACAATGAGCAGTTCTTC. The complete variable domain, with remaining parts taken from reference TRBV5-1 and TRBJ2-1, reads KAGVTQTPRYLIKTRGQQVTLSCSPISGHRSVSWYQQTPGQGLQFLFEYFSETQRNKGNFPGRFSGRQFSNSRSEMNVSTLELGDSALYLCASSLEQGYYNEQFFGPGTRLTVL.

This clonotype was counted only a few times. This chain links TRBV7-9 with TRBJ1-1; TRBD1 matches 9 bases. This CDR3 is 12 amino acids long. CDR1 and CDR2 from the germline V gene are SEHNR and FQNEAQ (reference sequence). Trimming cost V 5 bases and J 8 bases; bases outside gene matches: 3. The CDR3 reads CASSRGQGEAFF. The CDR3 region has the DNA TGTGCCAGCAGCAGGGGACAGGGCGAAGCTTTCTTT.

The chain employs TRBV7-2 and TRBJ2-7; 12 bases line up with TRBD2. The germline V gene has CDR1 SGHTA and CDR2 FQGNSA. The CDR3 sequence is 15 residues long. J lost 4 bases, V lost 5 bases, and 6 bases had no gene match. CDR3 protein: CASSPSTSGRYEQYF. The DNA for the CDR3 is TGTGCCAGCAGCCCCTCAACTAGCGGGAGGTACGAGCAGTACTTC.

This clonotype was seen ten or more times. The chain links TRBV2 to TRBJ2-7; D uncertain. The length of the CDR3 is 14 residues. CDR1 is SNHLY and CDR2 is FYNNEI in the germline V gene. V was shortened by 8 bases and J by 0 bases, with 14 bases between the two germline ends. CDR3 coding DNA: TGTGCCAGCCAGCTGGCGAGGCCCTCCTACGAGCAGTACTTC. Protein: CASQLARPSYEQYF.

This clonotype has at least ten counts. The chain links TRBV29-1 to TRBJ2-1; no clear D. Trimming cost V 7 bases and J 7 bases, with 8 bases left between them. In germline, CDR1 is SQVTM, CDR2 ANQGSEA. The CDR3 sequence is 10 residues long. The CDR3 bases are TGCAGCGCGAGTACTAATGAGCAGTTCTTC. Residues: CSASTNEQFF.

This clonotype was counted ten times or more. The chain joins TRBV10-2 to TRBJ2-5; D ambiguous. Germline CDR1 is WSHSY and CDR2 is SAAADI. The CDR3 runs to 14 residues. V was clipped by 6 bases and J by 3 bases, with 14 bases between them. CDR3: CASSDLVGKETQYF. Here the CDR3 DNA reads TGCGCCAGCAGCGACCTGGTAGGAAAAGAGACCCAGTACTTC.

The chain employs TRBV6-1 and TRBJ2-7, with D maybe TRBD1 (7 bases). The germline gives CDR1 MNHNS, CDR2 SASEGT. The V gene lost 5 bases and the J gene lost 6 bases, with 17 bases spanning the gap. CDR3 length equals 14 residues. The CDR3 reads CASSKGGNRGEQYF. The DNA of the CDR3 is TGTGCCAGCAGTAAAGGGGGGAACAGGGGCGAGCAGTACTTC.

The rearrangement links TRBV20-1 to TRBJ1-2, with D possibly matching TRBD1 (6 bases). CDR3 size: 12 residues. V lost 6 bases, J lost 4 bases, and 12 bases lay in between. Germline CDR1 is DFQATT and CDR2 is SNEGSKA (reference sequence). The CDR3 nucleotides are TGCAGTGCCATACAGGGAACCTATGGCTACACCTTC. It codes for CSAIQGTYGYTF.

This clonotype occurred many times. The J gene is TRBJ2-7, the V gene TRBV5-1, with 9 positions matching TRBD1. This CDR3 is built from 14 residues. Unmatched junction bases numbered 7, after V lost 4 bases and J lost 5 bases. CDR1 and CDR2 from the germline V gene are SGHRS and YFSETQ. This CDR3 is CASSPGTGYDEQYF. DNA of the CDR3: TGCGCCAGCAGCCCAGGGACAGGGTACGACGAGCAGTACTTC.

This clonotype has just a few counts. The V and J genes are TRBV4-3 and TRBJ2-3; D is ambiguous. Germline V gene sequence: CDR1 LGHNA, CDR2 YSLEER. The V and J ends lost 1 base and 4 bases respectively, with 9 bases between them. There are 14 residues in the CDR3. CDR3 sequence (DNA): TGCGCCAGCAGCCAAGGGTCCCCCCCAGATACGCAGTATTTT. Encoded protein: CASSQGSPPDTQYF.

This chain joins TRBV30 and TRBJ2-2; D might be TRBD1 (6 bases). Per the germline V gene, CDR1 is GTSNPN and CDR2 is SVGIG (reference sequence). V shed 6 bases and J shed 1 base, with 12 bases lying between them. The CDR3 length is 14 residues. The CDR3 coding sequence is TGTGCCTGCCCAGGGGCTAAGAACACCGGGGAGCTGTTTTTT. Protein sequence: CACPGAKNTGELFF.

This clonotype appeared many times. The V call is TRBV4-2, the J call TRBJ1-3, with D unclear. Per the germline V gene, CDR1 is LGHNA and CDR2 is YNFKEQ. The CDR3 covers 20 residues. V was shortened by 0 bases and J by 2 bases, with 23 bases between the two germline ends. CDR3 region: CASSQDMWGGVIPAGNTIYF. The CDR3 DNA reads TGTGCCAGCAGCCAAGATATGTGGGGTGGGGTCATCCCGGCTGGAAACACCATATATTTT.

This clonotype was picked up many times. The rearrangement links TRBV11-2 to TRBJ1-3; D uncertain. This CDR3 is built from 14 residues. Germline CDR1 reads SGHAT; CDR2 reads FQNNGV. The V end was cut by 1 base, the J end by 3 bases, with 7 bases between. The DNA of the CDR3 is TGTGCCAGCAGCTTAGCCGGGGTTGGAAACACCATATATTTT. Residues: CASSLAGVGNTIYF.

This clonotype was counted only a few times. The J gene is TRBJ2-2, the V gene TRBV6-2 or TRBV6-3, with 7 bases matching TRBD2. This CDR3 comprises 13 residues. Germline values: CDR1 MNHEY, CDR2 SVGEGT. V shed 8 bases, J shed 3 bases, and the junction held 3 bases outside the gene matches. CDR3 in DNA: TGTGCCAGCTCGGCGGGGGACACCGGGGAGCTGTTTTTT. Encoded protein: CASSAGDTGELFF.

This rearrangement joins TRBV7-8 to TRBJ2-7; D might be TRBD1 or TRBD2, each matching 5 bases. This CDR3 is 14 amino acids long. Germline CDR1 is SGHVS and CDR2 is FQNEAQ. Trimming cost V 4 bases and J 2 bases, with 12 bases left between them. The DNA of the CDR3 is TGTGCCAGCAGCTCCCCGGGACCCACCTACGAGCAGTACTTC. This sequence encodes CASSSPGPTYEQYF.

This clonotype occurred many times. The chain employs TRBV5-4 and TRBJ2-1; D is unclear. The germline V gene has CDR1 SGHNT and CDR2 YYREEE (reference sequence). The CDR3 sequence is 14 residues long. V was clipped by 4 bases and J by 4 bases, with 12 bases between them. DNA for the CDR3: TGTGCCAGCAGCCGCACAGAAACTTACAATGAGCAGTTCTTC. Its translation is CASSRTETYNEQFF.

The chain combines TRBV30 with TRBJ2-5; no clear D gene. The CDR3 has 12 residues. Germline V gene data show CDR1 as GTSNPN and CDR2 as SVGIG (reference sequence). Trimming cost V 4 bases and J 2 bases, with 8 bases left between them. This chain's CDR3 is CAWTPEQETQYF. In nucleotides, the CDR3 is TGTGCCTGGACACCAGAACAAGAGACCCAGTACTTC.

This clonotype was seen at least ten times. The rearrangement links TRBV5-1 to TRBJ1-2; 7 bases match TRBD1. J lost 4 bases, V lost 6 bases, and 12 bases had no gene match. From germline, CDR1 is SGHRS and CDR2 YFSETQ. The CDR3 length is 15 residues. The DNA for the CDR3 is TGCGCCAGCAACCCAGGGGACAGCCTCGTCTATGGCTACACCTTC. It codes for CASNPGDSLVYGYTF.